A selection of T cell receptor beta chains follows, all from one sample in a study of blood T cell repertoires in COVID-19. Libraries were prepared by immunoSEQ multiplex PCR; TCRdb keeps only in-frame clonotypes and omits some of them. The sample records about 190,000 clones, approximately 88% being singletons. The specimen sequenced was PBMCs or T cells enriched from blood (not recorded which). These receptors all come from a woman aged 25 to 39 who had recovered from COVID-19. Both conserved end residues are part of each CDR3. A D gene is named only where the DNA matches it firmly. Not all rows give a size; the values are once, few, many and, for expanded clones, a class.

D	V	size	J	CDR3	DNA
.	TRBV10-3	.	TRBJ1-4	CAITSGVEEKLFF	TGTGCCATCACATCAGGGGTGGAGGAAAAACTGTTTTTT
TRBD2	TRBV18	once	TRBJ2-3	CASSPPDSGGFGADTQYF	TGTGCCAGCTCACCACCCGATAGCGGGGGGTTTGGGGCAGATACGCAGTATTTT
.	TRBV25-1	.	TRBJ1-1	CASSESRGWVTEAFF	TGTGCCAGCAGTGAATCCAGGGGCTGGGTCACTGAAGCTTTCTTT
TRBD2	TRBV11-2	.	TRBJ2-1	CASSFGGSSNEQFF	TGTGCCAGCAGCTTTGGCGGGAGTTCCAATGAGCAGTTCTTC
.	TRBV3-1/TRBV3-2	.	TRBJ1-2	CASSQEMPGRGYTF	TGTGCCAGCAGCCAAGAAATGCCTGGGAGAGGCTACACCTTC
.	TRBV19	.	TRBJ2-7	CASSTVAGEQYF	TGTGCCAGTAGTACCGTCGCCGGGGAGCAGTACTTC
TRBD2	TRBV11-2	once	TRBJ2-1	CASSLGGGVEEQFF	TGTGCCAGCAGCTTAGGCGGGGGGGTTGAGGAGCAGTTCTTC
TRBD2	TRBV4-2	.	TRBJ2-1	CASSRQLAGAGNEQFF	TGTGCCAGCAGCCGCCAACTAGCGGGAGCGGGCAATGAGCAGTTCTTC
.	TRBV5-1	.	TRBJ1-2	CASSFDSNYGYTF	TGCGCCAGCAGCTTCGACAGCAACTATGGCTACACCTTC
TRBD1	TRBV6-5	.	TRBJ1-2	CASSYSMQGADGYTF	TGTGCCAGCAGTTACTCCATGCAGGGGGCAGATGGCTACACCTTC
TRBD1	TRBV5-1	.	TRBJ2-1	CASSYTGDSTYNEQFF	TGCGCCAGCAGTTATACAGGGGATTCTACCTACAATGAGCAGTTCTTC
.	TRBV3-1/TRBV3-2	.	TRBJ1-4	CASSHRVQNEKLFF	TGTGCCAGCAGCCACAGGGTACAGAATGAAAAACTGTTTTTT
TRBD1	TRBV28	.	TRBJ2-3	CASSFISGQGVNTQYF	TGTGCCAGCAGTTTCATATCGGGACAGGGGGTTAATACGCAGTATTTT
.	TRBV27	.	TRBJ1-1	CASQGWGRESSEAFF	TGTGCCAGCCAAGGGTGGGGTCGGGAGTCGTCTGAAGCTTTCTTT
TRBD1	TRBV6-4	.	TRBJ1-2	CASSVDRADYGYTF	TGTGCCAGCAGTGTTGACAGGGCAGACTATGGCTACACCTTC
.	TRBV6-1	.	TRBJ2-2	CASSEAGRRANGELFF	TGTGCCAGCAGTGAAGCTGGTAGGAGGGCTAACGGGGAGCTGTTTTTT
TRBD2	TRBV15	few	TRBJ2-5	CATSRDLAGLQETQYF	TGTGCCACCAGCAGAGATCTAGCGGGGCTTCAAGAGACCCAGTACTTC
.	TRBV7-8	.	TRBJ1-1	CASSLVGGAMNTEAFF	TGTGCCAGCAGCTTAGTGGGGGGAGCGATGAACACTGAAGCTTTCTTT
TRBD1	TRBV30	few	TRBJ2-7	CAWSKGQVVGEQYF	TGTGCCTGGAGTAAGGGACAGGTTGTAGGCGAGCAGTACTTC
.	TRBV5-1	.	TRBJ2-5	CASSSGNGGPWETQYF	TGCGCCAGCAGTTCCGGGAACGGGGGGCCTTGGGAGACCCAGTACTTC
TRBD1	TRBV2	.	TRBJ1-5	CASSEGQGRQPQHF	TGTGCCAGCAGTGAAGGACAGGGCCGTCAGCCCCAGCATTTT
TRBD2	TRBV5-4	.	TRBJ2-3	CASSFISSGGRTDTQYF	TGTGCCAGCAGCTTTATATCTAGCGGGGGGCGGACAGATACGCAGTATTTT
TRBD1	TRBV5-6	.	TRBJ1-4	CASSVSGTGEKLFF	TGTGCCAGCAGCGTATCCGGGACAGGTGAAAAACTGTTTTTT
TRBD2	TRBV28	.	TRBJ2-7	CASSSLRGLADYEQYF	TGTGCCAGCAGTTCCCTCAGGGGACTAGCGGACTACGAGCAGTACTTC
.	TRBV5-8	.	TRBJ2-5	CASSLDRRETQYF	TGTGCCAGCAGCTTGGACAGGAGAGAGACCCAGTACTTC
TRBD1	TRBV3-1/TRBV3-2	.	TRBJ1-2	CASSQVPGGDYGYTF	TGTGCCAGCAGCCAAGTACCAGGGGGCGACTATGGCTACACCTTC
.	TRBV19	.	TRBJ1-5	CASSMGRANNQPQHF	TGTGCCAGTAGTATGGGGAGGGCGAACAATCAGCCCCAGCATTTT
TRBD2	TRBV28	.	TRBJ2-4	CASSLLRLAGGLGAKNIQYF	TGTGCCAGCAGTTTACTTCGACTAGCGGGGGGGCTCGGGGCCAAAAACATTCAGTACTTC
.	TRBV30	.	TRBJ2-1	CAWSLSRGVYNEQFF	TGTGCCTGGAGTTTGTCCAGGGGGGTCTACAATGAGCAGTTCTTC
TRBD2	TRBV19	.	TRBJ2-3	CASSIATSGTRDTQYF	TGTGCCAGTAGTATAGCGACTAGCGGGACCCGCGATACGCAGTATTTT
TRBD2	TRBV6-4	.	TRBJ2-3	CASSVLAGGKDTQYF	TGTGCCAGCAGTGTACTAGCGGGGGGCAAAGATACGCAGTATTTT
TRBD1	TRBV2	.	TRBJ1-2	CASSEVATGDGYTF	TGTGCCAGCAGTGAAGTTGCGACAGGGGATGGCTACACCTTC
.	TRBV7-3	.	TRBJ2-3	CASSAHQGYTDTQYF	TGTGCCAGCAGCGCACACCAGGGGTACACAGATACGCAGTATTTT
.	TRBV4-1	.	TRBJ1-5	CASSQVGSPQPQHF	TGCGCCAGCAGCCAAGTGGGCAGCCCCCAGCCCCAGCATTTT
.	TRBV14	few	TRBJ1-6	CASSQRGTGGLPPLHF	TGTGCCAGCAGCCAGCGGGGGACCGGGGGACTTCCACCCCTCCACTTT
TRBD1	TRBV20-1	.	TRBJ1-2	CSATGEGYTF	TGCAGTGCAACAGGGGAAGGCTACACCTTC
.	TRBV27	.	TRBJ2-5	CASSPGVGRETQYF	TGTGCCAGCAGCCCGGGGGTAGGGAGAGAGACCCAGTACTTC
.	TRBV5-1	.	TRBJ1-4	CASSLRGTTNEKLFF	TGCGCCAGCAGCTTGCGAGGGACAACTAATGAAAAACTGTTTTTT
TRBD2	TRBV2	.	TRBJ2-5	CASNPLAGRTAQYF	TGTGCCAGCAACCCACTAGCGGGGAGGACGGCCCAGTACTTC
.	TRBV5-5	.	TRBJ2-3	CASSYVVTDTQYF	TGTGCCAGCAGCTATGTCGTAACAGATACGCAGTATTTT
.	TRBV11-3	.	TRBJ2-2	CASSFLSGGELFF	TGTGCCAGCAGCTTTCTTAGTGGCGGGGAGCTGTTTTTT